The 3 T cell receptor beta chains below were found in one sample sequenced in a study of tumor and adjacent non-tumor tissue in lung cancer. RNA was extracted from bulk tissue without any cell sorting. TCRbeta libraries were built with three rounds of nested PCR, modified from ARM-PCR. One entry per CDR3 protein results from TCRdb running MiXCR on the multiplex PCR reads. Of about 75,000 distinct CDR3 sequences in the sample, roughly 73% were seen once. The sequencing input was lung tumor tissue. The receptors derive from a woman between 45 and 65 years old with non-small cell lung cancer.

A remark on this clonotype: At one of its ends the junction is not consistent with the germline gene, which may arise from a read error. This rearrangement joins TRBV11-1 to TRBJ1-1; 7 bases match TRBD1. Germline V gives CDR1 SGHAT, CDR2 FQDESV (reference sequence). The CDR3 extends over 13 amino acids. CDR3 sequence reads: CASSLQGDTETLF. In DNA, the CDR3 is TGTGCCAGCAGCTTACAGGGGGACACTGAAACTTTATTT.

Worth noting for this clonotype: The conserved closing phenylalanine or tryptophan is absent in this CDR3, likely reflecting a read error. The gene calls are TRBV29-1 and TRBJ2-1, with 7 positions matching TRBD2. The ends lost 3 bases at V and 4 bases at J; junction bases unmatched: 12. Per the germline V gene, CDR1 is SQVTM and CDR2 is ANQGSEA. This CDR3 region has 16 residues. The chain's CDR3 is CSVDRLSGGSYNEQFL. The CDR3 nucleotides read TGCAGCGTTGATCGCCTATCGGGAGGTTCGTACAATGAGCAGTTCTTA.

Concerning this clonotype itself: A junction boundary mismatches the germline segment, possibly from a read error. The J gene is TRBJ2-1, the V gene TRBV7-9, with 9 bases fitting TRBD2. The V gene's germline CDR1 is SEHNR and CDR2 FQNEAQ (reference sequence). This CDR3 spans 15 amino acids. CDR3 in amino acids: CASSKVAGVDNDQFF. For the CDR3, the DNA is TGTGCCAGCAGCAAGGTAGCGGGAGTAGACAATGATCAGTTCTTC.